Sequencing of this T cell receptor (beta chain) was carried out in a study of CD8 T cells in Susac syndrome. RNA was extracted with the RNeasy kit, and a quantity of roughly 0.45 to 1 ug was reverse transcribed using random hexamers. TCR beta CDR3 was amplified by immunoSEQ multiplex PCR. This amplification extended across 54 Vbeta and 13 Jbeta segments. TCRdb fed the immunoSEQ multiplex PCR reads into MiXCR, producing one record per CDR3 protein. The sample lists hundreds of thousands of distinct CDR3 sequences; about 95% were seen once. Regarding the study as a whole: Clonal expansion did not appear in Susac syndrome CD4+ T cell repertoires.

Concerning this clonotype: Its antigen is unknown.

Germline CDR1 is MNHEY and CDR2 is SVGEGT. V was clipped by 0 bases and J by 3 bases, with 10 bases between them. The CDR3 sequence is 15 residues long. TCR beta sequencing covered blood CD8+ and CD4+ T cells. In contrast to the negatively isolated CD8+ and CD4+ T cells, TEMRA cells were FACS-enriched. Sequences were obtained from CD4+ T cells from PBMCs. The J gene is TRBJ2-3, the V gene TRBV6-2 or TRBV6-3, with a tentative D call TRBD1 (6 bases). The clonotype was recovered from a human donor with Susac syndrome. This CDR3 reads CASSYSSTGTDTQYF. The CDR3 DNA reads as TGTGCCAGCAGTTACTCGTCGACAGGAACAGATACGCAGTATTTT.